The entry below gives a single T cell receptor beta chain sequence along with its context. Its specificity is unknown. The same CDR3 arises from other DNA sequences in this sample as well. Each subset's genomic DNA was split evenly across several immunoSEQ plates. Here immunoSEQ multiplex PCR was the method, and the copy in TCRdb shows in-frame clones only, minus some. Seen here are around 550,000 clones, 90% to 95% observed once, and the top ten hold approximately 0.11%. This entry belongs to a study of shared clonotypes between healthy human individuals. Findings and limits, study-wide: Non-shared clonotypes had lower generation probabilities than those shared by all four donors.

Naive CD8 cells lacked CD45RO and underwent positive selection for CCR7, leaving out terminally differentiated effector memory CD45RA+ cells. The CDR3 extends over 13 amino acids. Germline V CDR1 and CDR2: SGDLS, YYNGEE. Trimming at V came to 3 bases and at J to 5 bases, leaving 4 bases not matched to a gene. The receptor was isolated from a woman under 40 in good health. The sample taken for sequencing was naive CD8+ T cells sorted from blood. This rearrangement joins TRBV9 to TRBJ1-1; 7 bases line up with TRBD1. CDR3 sequence reads: CASSGQGNTEAFF. In nucleotides, the CDR3 is TGTGCCAGCAGCGGACAGGGTAATACTGAAGCTTTCTTT.